These 20 T cell receptor beta chains were sequenced from one sample in a study of blood T cell repertoires in COVID-19. TCRdb's copy holds only in-frame clones and misses some; the assay was immunoSEQ multiplex PCR. The sample has 430,000 or so clones; 70% to 90% are singletons. The sequenced material came from PBMCs or T cells enriched from blood (not recorded which). The source is a woman younger than 30 who had been exposed to COVID-19.

The rearrangement uses TRBV5-4 and TRBJ1-2, with no clear D. The CDR3 is made up of 13 amino acids. Trimming stripped 3 bases from V and 0 bases from J, with 6 bases between. Germline CDR1 SGHNT, CDR2 YYREEE (reference sequence). The CDR3 loop reads CASSSSSNYGYTF. For the CDR3, the DNA is TGTGCCAGCAGCTCGTCTTCTAACTATGGCTACACCTTC.

The V call is TRBV3-1 (or the pseudogene TRBV3-2), the J call TRBJ2-1; 12 nucleotides agree with TRBD2. From germline, CDR1 is LGHDT and CDR2 YNNKEL (reference sequence). The CDR3 has 14 amino acids. Unmatched junction bases numbered 3, after V lost 4 bases and J lost 8 bases. In nucleotides, the CDR3 is TGTGCCAGCAGCCTGACTAGCGGGAGCGATGAGCAGTTCTTC. Translated: CASSLTSGSDEQFF.

The rearrangement uses TRBV7-9 and TRBJ2-3; D gene ambiguous. Germline V gene data show CDR1 as SEHNR and CDR2 as FQNEAQ (reference sequence). CDR3 length: 13 amino acids. V was clipped by 5 bases and J by 0 bases, with 6 bases between them. CDR3: CASSQLSTDTQYF. Written as DNA, the CDR3 is TGTGCCAGCAGCCAACTAAGCACAGATACGCAGTATTTT.

V and J are TRBV3-1 (or the pseudogene TRBV3-2) and TRBJ2-7, with D possibly matching TRBD1 (6 bases). V was shortened by 4 bases and J by 4 bases, with 11 bases between the two germline ends. From germline, CDR1 is LGHDT and CDR2 YNNKEL (reference sequence). This CDR3 region has 13 residues. The CDR3 DNA follows: TGTGCCAGCAGCCGGGGGCGGAATTACGAGCAGTACTTC. It specifies CASSRGRNYEQYF.

The V gene is TRBV5-6, the J gene TRBJ2-1, with a tentative D call TRBD1 (6 bases). V was trimmed by 2 bases and J by 7 bases, leaving 10 bases between them. Germline CDR1 reads SGHDT; CDR2 reads YYEEEE. CDR3 length equals 13 residues. The CDR3 DNA is TGTGCCAGCAGCTTTCAGGGGTTGAATGAGCAGTTCTTC. This sequence encodes CASSFQGLNEQFF.

This chain joins TRBV7-8 and TRBJ2-1; 10 nucleotides match TRBD1. Germline loops: CDR1 SGHVS, CDR2 FQNEAQ. V lost 5 bases to trimming and J lost 8 bases; unmatched junction nucleotides: 12. The CDR3 spans 16 residues. CDR3 loop: CASSAKPGQGLDEQFF. The CDR3 DNA is TGTGCCAGCAGCGCCAAACCGGGACAGGGGTTAGATGAGCAGTTCTTC.

This clone was detected only a few times. The V and J genes are TRBV7-8 and TRBJ1-2; maybe TRBD1 (6 bases). V lost 0 bases to trimming and J lost 2 bases, with 10 bases between them. The CDR3 consists of 15 residues. The V gene's germline CDR1 is SGHVS and CDR2 FQNEAQ. The CDR3 DNA reads TGTGCCAGCAGCTTAGCGCTTACAGGGAACTATGGCTACACCTTC. This translates into CASSLALTGNYGYTF.

The chain carries TRBV19 and TRBJ2-1; TRBD2 agrees at 12 bases. J gave up 9 bases and V 5 bases, and 11 bases lay outside the gene matches. This CDR3 contains 16 residues. Germline-derived CDR1 and CDR2 are LNHDA and SQIVND (reference sequence). The CDR3 sequence: CASSPRTSGILGEQFF. The CDR3 DNA sequence: TGTGCCAGTAGTCCCAGGACTAGCGGGATTCTCGGTGAGCAGTTCTTC.

The chain recombines TRBV7-6 with TRBJ2-1, with 9 bases matching TRBD2. CDR3 length: 15 residues. Germline V gives CDR1 SGHVS, CDR2 FNYEAQ. V shed 5 bases, J shed 8 bases, and the junction held 10 bases outside the gene matches. Here the CDR3 reads CASSPGASGMDEQFF. CDR3 bases: TGTGCCAGCAGCCCCGGGGCTAGCGGGATGGATGAGCAGTTCTTC.

The chain joins TRBV2 to TRBJ1-5; no clear D gene. The V gene lost 6 bases and the J gene lost 0 bases, with 9 bases spanning the gap. The CDR3 is 14 amino acids. CDR1 is SNHLY and CDR2 is FYNNEI in the germline V gene. The CDR3 region has the DNA TGTGCCAGCAGCCGGTATTATAGCAATCAGCCCCAGCATTTT. Translating gives CASSRYYSNQPQHF. Full variable domain (rest looked up from reference TRBV2 and TRBJ1-5): EPEVTQTPSHQVTQMGQEVILRCVPISNHLYFYWYRQILGQKVEFLVSFYNNEISEKSEIFDDQFSVERPDGSNFTLKIRSTKLEDSAMYFCASSRYYSNQPQHFGDGTRLSIL.

J is TRBJ2-1 and V is TRBV10-2, with TRBD2 identical over 7 bases. J lost 6 bases, V lost 8 bases, and 19 bases had no gene match. Germline CDR1 is WSHSY and CDR2 is SAAADI. The CDR3 totals 17 residues. The CDR3 sequence: CASLGFVDGRTVNEQFF. The CDR3 region has the DNA TGCGCCAGCCTCGGTTTCGTGGACGGGAGGACCGTCAATGAGCAGTTCTTC.

The rearrangement links TRBV15 to TRBJ2-3; weak D call: TRBD1 (7 bases). The CDR3 covers 16 residues. Germline V gene lookup returns CDR1 LNHNV and CDR2 YYDKDF (reference sequence). V lost 3 bases and J lost 3, with 16 bases in between. CDR3 region: CATSSERQGGTDTQYF. CDR3 in DNA: TGTGCCACCAGCAGTGAAAGACAGGGAGGTACAGATACGCAGTATTTT. Looking up the rest from reference TRBV15 and TRBJ2-3 gives the full variable domain: DAMVIQNPRYQVTQFGKPVTLSCSQTLNHNVMYWYQQKSSQAPKLLFHYYDKDFNNEADTPDNFQSRRPNTSFCFLDIRSPGLGDTAMYLCATSSERQGGTDTQYFGPGTRLTVL.

The V and J genes are TRBV2 and TRBJ1-5; D remains unclear. Trimming removed 6 bases at V and 1 base at J, with 19 bases between. Germline lookup yields CDR1 SNHLY and CDR2 FYNNEI. CDR3 length equals 17 residues. The chain's CDR3 is CASRPPLGTESNQPQHF. DNA for the CDR3: TGTGCCAGCAGACCACCCCTCGGTACGGAGAGCAATCAGCCCCAGCATTTT.

The V call is TRBV28, the J call TRBJ1-4; possible D gene TRBD1, 5 bases. The germline V gene has CDR1 MDHEN and CDR2 SYDVKM. The V and J ends lost 7 bases and 0 bases respectively, with 12 bases between them. The CDR3 runs 15 residues. CDR3 region: CASTLRGATNEKLFF. CDR3 nucleotides: TGTGCCAGCACCCTCCGGGGGGCAACTAATGAAAAACTGTTTTTT.

The V call is TRBV6-2 or TRBV6-3, the J call TRBJ2-1, with 8 bases that match TRBD2. The trim removed 6 bases at V and 3 bases at J, leaving 7 bases unmatched. Germline CDR1 reads MNHEY; CDR2 reads SVGEGT. This CDR3 contains 15 residues. The CDR3 nucleotides read TGTGCCAGCAGCCACGGGAGGGGGTACTACAATGAGCAGTTCTTC. It translates to CASSHGRGYYNEQFF.

The chain joins TRBV7-9 to TRBJ1-5, with D tentatively TRBD1 (6 bases). The germline V gene encodes CDR1 SEHNR and CDR2 FQNEAQ (reference sequence). The CDR3 length is 16 residues. V was shortened by 1 base and J by 0 bases, with 10 bases between the two germline ends. CDR3 protein: CASSLDGGPSNQPQHF. CDR3 bases: TGTGCCAGCAGCTTAGACGGGGGGCCTAGCAATCAGCCCCAGCATTTT.

This chain joins TRBV3-1 (or the pseudogene TRBV3-2) and TRBJ2-2; D ambiguous. The V end was cut by 1 base, the J end by 2 bases, with 8 bases between. The germline gives CDR1 LGHDT, CDR2 YNNKEL (reference sequence). CDR3 length equals 15 residues. The DNA for the CDR3 is TGTGCCAGCAGCCAAGGGTCAGTAAACACCGGGGAGCTGTTTTTT. Translating it yields CASSQGSVNTGELFF.

V is TRBV19 and J is TRBJ1-5; 7 positions match TRBD1. Trimming removed 4 bases from V and 2 bases from J; junction bases left unmatched: 5. This CDR3 is 15 amino acids long. Germline assignment: CDR1 LNHDA and CDR2 SQIVND (reference sequence). CDR3 sequence: CASSTQGVGNQPQHF. CDR3 nucleotides: TGTGCCAGTAGTACCCAGGGGGTCGGCAATCAGCCCCAGCATTTT.

Written as DNA, the CDR3 is TGTGCCAGCAGCTTGGCCAGGGGTTCTGGAAACACCATATATTTT. This translates into CASSLARGSGNTIYF. The rearrangement joins TRBV5-4 to TRBJ1-3; TRBD1 is a possible D gene (6 bases). CDR1 is SGHNT, CDR2 YYREEE, per germline (reference sequence). Trimming pared 0 bases from V and 1 base from J, leaving 8 bases between. The CDR3 is made up of 15 amino acids.

This clone came up a few times. The chain couples TRBV7-6 to TRBJ2-1; D gene ambiguous. V was pared by 1 base and J by 8 bases, with 9 bases between. The CDR3 is 13 residues long. In germline, CDR1 is SGHVS, CDR2 FNYEAQ. In DNA form, the CDR3 reads TGTGCCAGCAGCTTAGTGGCAATCGATGAGCAGTTCTTC. Encoded protein: CASSLVAIDEQFF.